Below are 9 T cell receptor beta chains sequenced from a single sample in a study of breast tumors, draining lymph nodes, adjacent tissues (dated by TCRdb to the mid-2010s). Lymph node samples were obtained from the axillary draining lymph nodes of breast cancer patients. The method was multiplex PCR. TCRdb names Illumina HiSeq 2000 as the instrument used. The public reads were reanalyzed by TCRdb: fastp trimming at Q25, MiXCR alignment, in-frame beta chains only. Rows matching on CDR3 protein sequence are summarized as one entry with the most common DNA and genes. Present in this sample are about 140,000 distinct CDR3 sequences, about a fifth of which were seen just once. The ten biggest clones cover roughly 2.7% of the sample. Sequenced input: axillary lymph node tissue. The receptors stem from a female donor with breast cancer. Some clones in this sample may be carry-over from other donors' samples.

This clonotype was counted a single time. The junction departs from germline at one end; a sequencing error may be responsible. J is TRBJ2-1 and V is TRBV5-4, with D perhaps matching TRBD1 (5 bases). The CDR3 loop spans 15 amino acids. Germline V gene lookup returns CDR1 SGHNT and CDR2 YYREEE (reference sequence). Written as DNA, the CDR3 is TGTGCCAGCAGCTTGGTTAGGGGCGGTATGAATGAGCAGCTCTTC. It specifies CASSLVRGGMNEQLF.

This clonotype was seen ten or more times. CDR3 loop: CSARLSRGGNTGELFF. Written as DNA, the CDR3 is TGCAGTGCTAGACTTTCCCGCGGGGGTAACACCGGGGAGCTGTTTTTT. The chain carries TRBV20-1 and TRBJ2-2; 7 nucleotides agree with TRBD2. CDR1 is DFQATT, CDR2 SNEGSKA, per germline (reference sequence). Trimming at V came to 2 bases and at J to 2 bases, leaving 8 bases not matched to a gene. The CDR3 spans 16 residues.

This clonotype was picked up many times. V gene TRBV4-3 combines with J gene TRBJ2-5, with 10 bases that match TRBD1. The CDR3 runs 15 residues. With V trimmed by 1 base and J by 5 bases, 4 bases remained unmatched. The germline gives CDR1 LGHNA, CDR2 YSLEER. The CDR3 nucleotides are TGCGCCAGCAGCCAAGTAGGGACAGGGGTTGAGACCCAGTACTTC. Translated, it gives CASSQVGTGVETQYF.

This clonotype occurred many times. The chain employs TRBV7-8 and TRBJ2-3, with D perhaps assigned TRBD1 or TRBD2 (6 bases each). The CDR3 contains 14 residues. The V end lost 5 bases, the J end lost 5 bases, and 14 bases lay between the germline ends. Germline V CDR1 and CDR2: SGHVS, FQNEAQ. The CDR3 region has the DNA TGTGCCAGCAGCCCTCCGGGGGCATTAGATACGCAGTATTTT. Its protein product is CASSPPGALDTQYF.

This clonotype came up once. With a much larger clone just one base away, this may be a read error. V usage is TRBV29-1 and J usage is TRBJ2-2, with D perhaps matching TRBD1 (6 bases). Trimming shortened V by 4 bases and J by 5 bases, and 11 bases separated the two germline ends. The CDR3 is made up of 13 amino acids. The germline V gene has CDR1 SQVTM and CDR2 ANQGSEA. CDR3 coding DNA: TGCAGCGTTGGCCGCAGGGGAACCGGGGAGCTGTTTTTT. This codes for CSVGRRGTGELFF.

This clonotype has only a few counts. The V call is TRBV28, the J call TRBJ2-7, with D perhaps assigned TRBD1 or TRBD2 (5 bases each). Germline V gene data show CDR1 as MDHEN and CDR2 as SYDVKM. Deletions cut 4 bases from V and 0 bases from J, with 22 bases between. The length of the CDR3 is 18 residues. The CDR3 DNA is TGTGCCAGCAGTTCGCCCCGAGGGGTAACGGGGCCCTCCTACGAGCAGTACTTC. It translates to CASSSPRGVTGPSYEQYF.

The sample holds many counts of this clonotype. This chain links TRBV5-1 with TRBJ2-5; 13 nucleotides line up with TRBD2. The V gene's germline CDR1 is SGHRS and CDR2 YFSETQ. This CDR3 has 16 amino acids. V shed 4 bases and J 4 bases; nucleotides not matched to a gene: 7. The CDR3 DNA follows: TGCGCCAGCAGCCTCAGCGGACTAGCGGGAGTAGAGACCCAGTACTTC. Translating gives CASSLSGLAGVETQYF.

As for this clonotype: This may be a read error, as it is one base from a much larger clone. The rearrangement links TRBV6-6 to TRBJ2-2, with D tentatively TRBD2 (5 bases). This CDR3 comprises 15 residues. The germline CDR1 and CDR2 sequences are MNHNY and SVGAGI (reference sequence). V was trimmed by 5 bases and J by 2 bases, leaving 12 bases between them. As DNA, the CDR3 is TGTGCCAGCAGTATGGACGGGATAAACACCGGGGAGCTGTTTTTT. Protein product: CASSMDGINTGELFF.

This clonotype was found many times. The gene calls are TRBV12-3 or TRBV12-4 and TRBJ2-1; 9 nucleotides match TRBD2. This CDR3 comprises 15 residues. The trim removed 2 bases at V and 8 bases at J, leaving 7 bases unmatched. CDR3 sequence: CASSLWREGRDEQFF. In DNA, the CDR3 is TGTGCCAGCAGTTTATGGCGGGAGGGCCGCGATGAGCAGTTCTTC.